A single sample gave rise to the 15 T cell receptor beta chains below, sequenced in a study of beta chain features in type 1 diabetes. Study outcomes and limitations: In every one of the four CD4+ subsets, TCRB CDR3s were moderately but significantly shorter in Type 1 diabetes patients.

For these TCRs, the target antigens are not known. Expressed TCRB transcripts were sequenced because the isolated RNA had all been reverse transcribed beforehand. Clones were read by immunoSEQ multiplex PCR, and TCRdb kept only the in-frame ones, dropping some. The table lists around 360,000 clones, roughly 13% of them singletons. The specimen sequenced was naive CD4+ T cells from blood. These receptors were obtained from a woman between 18 and 30 years old with type 1 diabetes.

This clone came up a few times. The rearrangement uses TRBV30 and TRBJ2-1; 7 positions agree with TRBD2. J lost 10 bases, V lost 3 bases, and 9 bases had no gene match. The germline CDR1 and CDR2 sequences are GTSNPN and SVGIG (reference sequence). This CDR3 has 13 amino acids. This chain's CDR3 is CAWSRTRAGEQFF. CDR3 DNA sequence: TGTGCCTGGAGCCGGACTAGAGCCGGCGAGCAGTTCTTC.

This clone was detected only once. The rearrangement links TRBV19 to TRBJ2-7; 10 bases agree with TRBD1. After removal of 6 bases from V and 3 bases from J, the junction contained 5 bases not matched to a gene. The CDR3 consists of 14 residues. CDR1 is LNHDA, CDR2 SQIVND, per germline (reference sequence). CDR3 protein: CASRRTGGIYEQYF. In DNA form, the CDR3 reads TGTGCCAGTAGAAGGACAGGGGGAATCTACGAGCAGTACTTC.

J is TRBJ2-7 and V is TRBV14, with 11 bases lining up with TRBD2. The CDR3 runs 19 residues. The junction had 16 bases not matched to a gene; V was cut back by 5 bases and J by 1 base. Germline CDR1 SGHDN, CDR2 FVKESK. The CDR3 sequence is CASSKRLAGRDRNSYEQYF. DNA for the CDR3: TGTGCCAGCAGCAAACGACTAGCGGGACGTGACCGGAATTCCTACGAGCAGTACTTC.

This chain uses TRBV7-9 with TRBJ1-3, with no clear D. Trimming shortened V by 3 bases and J by 0 bases, and 6 bases separated the two germline ends. Germline CDR1 SEHNR, CDR2 FQNEAQ (reference sequence). The CDR3 runs 14 residues. CDR3 sequence: CASSLGPSGNTIYF. The CDR3, as DNA: TGTGCCAGCAGCTTGGGCCCCTCTGGAAACACCATATATTTT.

This clone showed up just a few times. The V gene is TRBV11-2, the J gene TRBJ1-5; TRBD1 matches 7 bases. CDR1 is SGHAT, CDR2 FQNNGV, per germline. The ends lost 1 base at V and 7 bases at J; junction bases unmatched: 7. This CDR3 is built from 15 residues. The DNA for the CDR3 is TGTGCCAGCAGCTTAGGCCAGGGGGTATGGCAGCCCCAGCATTTT. It translates to CASSLGQGVWQPQHF.

The rearrangement links TRBV7-2 to TRBJ1-2, with 8 bases fitting TRBD1. Trimming took 5 bases from V and 7 from J; bases not matched to a gene: 6. This CDR3 has 13 amino acids. Looked up from germline, CDR1 is SGHTA and CDR2 is FQGNSA. The chain's CDR3 is CASSRGQDGGYTF. As DNA, the CDR3 is TGTGCCAGCAGCCGGGGACAGGATGGTGGCTACACCTTC.

This clone was picked up a small number of times. The chain uses TRBV20-1 and TRBJ2-7; D possibly corresponds to TRBD1 (6 bases). The length of the CDR3 is 11 residues. V was shortened by 6 bases and J by 6 bases, with 12 bases between the two germline ends. Germline CDR1 is DFQATT and CDR2 is SNEGSKA (reference sequence). CDR3 sequence: CSAYRDTEQYF. The CDR3 nucleotides read TGCAGTGCATACCGGGACACCGAGCAGTACTTC.

V is TRBV28 and J is TRBJ2-7, with TRBD1 identical over 10 bases. Germline CDR1 is MDHEN and CDR2 is SYDVKM. The CDR3 has 14 amino acids. The V gene end was trimmed by 7 bases and the J gene end by 4 bases; junction bases not matched to a gene: 7. CDR3 residues: CASNRPGQGYEQYF. CDR3 DNA sequence: TGTGCCAGCAACCGACCGGGACAGGGGTACGAGCAGTACTTC.

V is TRBV5-1 and J is TRBJ2-7; D call uncertain. The CDR3 length is 14 residues. CDR1 and CDR2 from the germline V gene are SGHRS and YFSETQ. V lost 0 bases to trimming and J lost 1 base, with 8 bases between them. The CDR3 here is CASSLAGLSYEQYF. The CDR3 coding sequence is TGCGCCAGCAGCTTGGCCGGTCTTTCCTACGAGCAGTACTTC.

The CDR3 DNA reads TGTGCCAGCAGCCGTAGCGGGGGGGCCTTAGGCACAGATACGCAGTATTTT. Translated, it gives CASSRSGGALGTDTQYF. The chain recombines TRBV9 with TRBJ2-3; 11 bases fit TRBD2. This CDR3 spans 17 amino acids. Germline-derived CDR1 and CDR2 are SGDLS and YYNGEE. Trimming cost V 4 bases and J 1 base; bases outside gene matches: 8.

This clone was recorded a few times. This rearrangement joins TRBV7-2 to TRBJ2-7; 8 bases agree with TRBD2. Trimming at V came to 5 bases and at J to 3 bases, leaving 6 bases not matched to a gene. The CDR3 is 14 residues long. Germline CDR1 and CDR2: SGHTA and FQGNSA. The CDR3 coding sequence is TGTGCCAGCAGCAAGCAGCGGGGGCACTACGAGCAGTACTTC. Its protein product is CASSKQRGHYEQYF. The full variable domain, with the rest looked up from reference TRBV7-2 and TRBJ2-7, is GAGVSQSPSNKVTEKGKDVELRCDPISGHTALYWYRQSLGQGLEFLIYFQGNSAPDKSGLPSDRFSAERTGGSVSTLTIQRTQQEDSAVYLCASSKQRGHYEQYFGPGTRLTVT.

J is TRBJ1-6 and V is TRBV6-4; D unresolved. In germline, CDR1 is MRHNA, CDR2 SNTAGT. The CDR3 extends over 14 amino acids. Trimming took 3 bases from V and 6 from J, leaving 9 bases between them. CDR3 sequence (DNA): TGTGCCAGCAGTGAAGGCTCGGGTAATTCACCCCTCCACTTT. This sequence encodes CASSEGSGNSPLHF.

This clone has just a few counts. The chain couples TRBV11-2 to TRBJ1-1, with 9 bases identical to TRBD1. Germline V CDR1 and CDR2: SGHAT, FQNNGV. The CDR3 is 16 residues long. The V gene end was trimmed by 5 bases and the J gene end by 1 base; junction bases not matched to a gene: 8. The CDR3 DNA reads TGTGCCAGCAGCCCAGGACAGGGGTGGGGGAACACTGAAGCTTTCTTT. This gives the protein CASSPGQGWGNTEAFF.

This clone appeared a few times. This chain links TRBV4-1 with TRBJ2-5, with D uncertain. The CDR3 is 15 amino acids. Germline loops: CDR1 MGHRA, CDR2 YSYEKL. Deletions cut 1 base from V and 1 base from J, with 10 bases between. CDR3: CASSQAGSLQETQYF. Written as DNA, the CDR3 is TGCGCCAGCAGCCAAGCCGGGTCCCTCCAAGAGACCCAGTACTTC.

This clone was seen a handful of times. This chain uses TRBV6-5 with TRBJ1-4; 7 bases are shared with TRBD1. Germline V lookup: CDR1 MNHEY, CDR2 SVGAGI. The CDR3 length is 15 residues. The V segment lost 0 bases and the J segment 4 bases; nucleotides outside the gene matches: 2. The CDR3 sequence is CASSYSGQHNEKLFF. The CDR3 bases are TGTGCCAGCAGTTACTCGGGACAGCATAATGAAAAACTGTTTTTT.